Sequencing of this TCR beta chain was carried out in a study of T cell clones after liver transplantation. In germline, CDR1 is SGHVS, CDR2 FQNEAQ. Trimming took 5 bases from V and 2 from J, leaving 9 bases between them. The CDR3 covers 13 residues. Method: immunoSEQ multiplex PCR; TCRdb's copy keeps in-frame clones and lacks some. The sample contains about 78,000 clones, approximately 80% of which appear only once. The chain uses TRBV7-8 and TRBJ1-1; D call uncertain. The sample here was CD4+ T cells from blood, taken before liver transplant. This TCR was sampled from a human donor who received a liver transplant. The chain's CDR3 is CASSPGLNTEAFF. As DNA, the CDR3 is TGTGCCAGCAGCCCCGGCCTTAACACTGAAGCTTTCTTT.